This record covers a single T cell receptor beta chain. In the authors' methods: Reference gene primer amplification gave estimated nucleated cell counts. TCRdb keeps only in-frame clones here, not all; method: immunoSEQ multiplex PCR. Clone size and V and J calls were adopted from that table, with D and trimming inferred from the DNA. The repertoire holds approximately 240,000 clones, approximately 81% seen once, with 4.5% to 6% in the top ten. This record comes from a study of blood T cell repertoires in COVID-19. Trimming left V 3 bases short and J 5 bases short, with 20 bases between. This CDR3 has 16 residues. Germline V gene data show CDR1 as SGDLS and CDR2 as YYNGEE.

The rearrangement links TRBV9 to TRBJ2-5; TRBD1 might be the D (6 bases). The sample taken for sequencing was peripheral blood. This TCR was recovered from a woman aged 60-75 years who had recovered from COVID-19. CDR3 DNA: TGTGCCAGCAGCGCCCAACAATCAGGGGAACGGGAGACCCAGTACTTC. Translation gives CASSAQQSGERETQYF.